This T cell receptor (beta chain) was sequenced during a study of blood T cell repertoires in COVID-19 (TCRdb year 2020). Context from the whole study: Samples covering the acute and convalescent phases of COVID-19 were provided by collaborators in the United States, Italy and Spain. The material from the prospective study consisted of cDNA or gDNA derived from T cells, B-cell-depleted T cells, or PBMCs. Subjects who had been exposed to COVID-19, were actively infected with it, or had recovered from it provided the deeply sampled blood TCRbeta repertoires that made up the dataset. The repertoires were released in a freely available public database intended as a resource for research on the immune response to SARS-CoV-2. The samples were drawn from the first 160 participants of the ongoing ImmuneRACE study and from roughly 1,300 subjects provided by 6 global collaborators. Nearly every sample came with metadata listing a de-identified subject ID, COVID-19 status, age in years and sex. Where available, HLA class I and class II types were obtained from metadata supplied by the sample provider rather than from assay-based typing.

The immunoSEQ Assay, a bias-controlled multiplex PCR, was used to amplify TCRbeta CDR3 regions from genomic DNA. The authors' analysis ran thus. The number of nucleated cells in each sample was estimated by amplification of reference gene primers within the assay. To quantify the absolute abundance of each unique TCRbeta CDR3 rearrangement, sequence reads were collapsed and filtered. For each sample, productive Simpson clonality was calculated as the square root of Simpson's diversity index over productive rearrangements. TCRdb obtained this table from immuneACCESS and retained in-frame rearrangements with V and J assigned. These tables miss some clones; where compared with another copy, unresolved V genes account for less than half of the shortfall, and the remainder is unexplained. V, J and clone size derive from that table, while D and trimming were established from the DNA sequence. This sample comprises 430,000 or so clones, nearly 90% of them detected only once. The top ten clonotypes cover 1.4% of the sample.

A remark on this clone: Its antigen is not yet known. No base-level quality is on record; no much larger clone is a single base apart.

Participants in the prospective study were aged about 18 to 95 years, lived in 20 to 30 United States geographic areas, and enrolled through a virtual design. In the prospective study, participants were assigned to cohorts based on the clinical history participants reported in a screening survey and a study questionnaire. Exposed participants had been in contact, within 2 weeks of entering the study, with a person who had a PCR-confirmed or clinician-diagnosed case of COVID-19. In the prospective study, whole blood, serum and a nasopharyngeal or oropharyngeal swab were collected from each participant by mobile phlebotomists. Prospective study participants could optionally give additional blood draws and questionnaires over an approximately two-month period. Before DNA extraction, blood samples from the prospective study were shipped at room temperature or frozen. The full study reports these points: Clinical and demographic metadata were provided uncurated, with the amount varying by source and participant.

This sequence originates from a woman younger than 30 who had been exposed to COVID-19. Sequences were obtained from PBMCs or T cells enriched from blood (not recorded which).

At the DNA level, the sequence is TGCGCCAGCAGTGAGCGTGACTACCTCCAAGAGACCCAGTACTTC. Its translation reads: CASSERDYLQETQYF. The chain is made from TRBV10-1 and TRBJ2-5; the D segment could be TRBD2, given 5 matching bases. The CDR3 covers 15 residues, taking in both the cysteine and the phenylalanine. The retained sequence is limited to the CDR3, 45 bases, with the frame set at the first base. The germline V gene (reference sequence) yields WNHNN for CDR1 and SYGVQD for CDR2. V and J lose 2 bases and 1 base, and a span of 11 bases separates them.